The source of this T cell receptor (beta chain) is a study of T-cell reconstitution after alpha-beta-depleted transplantation in children. Study-level findings and limits: There were reportedly several hundred expanded graft clones from which alpha-beta T cells came about two months after transplant. Counts and diversity of T cells one year after transplant came mostly from newly produced T cells.

Germline V lookup: CDR1 SGDLS, CDR2 YYNGEE. The CDR3 length is 14 residues. V gave up 0 bases and J gave up 4 bases, with 10 bases separating them. Molecular barcoding with unique molecular identifiers was used for the TCRbeta library. In TCRdb, the PCR reads were re-called with MiXCR into one record per CDR3 protein. The sample yields about 900,000 distinct CDR3 sequences, roughly 29% seen once. A word on this clonotype: Its antigen is currently unknown.

J is TRBJ1-2 and V is TRBV9; D might be TRBD1 (5 bases). The source of this sequence is a boy in the first two years of life who had a stem cell transplant for SCID, so the T cells may come from the graft donor. The specimen was PBMCs, mostly from graft donor cells, collected 360 days after TCRalphabeta/CD19-depleted stem cell transplant. The CDR3 DNA reads as TGTGCCAGCAGCGTAGGGGACGGCTCCTATGGCTACACCTTC. Its protein is CASSVGDGSYGYTF.